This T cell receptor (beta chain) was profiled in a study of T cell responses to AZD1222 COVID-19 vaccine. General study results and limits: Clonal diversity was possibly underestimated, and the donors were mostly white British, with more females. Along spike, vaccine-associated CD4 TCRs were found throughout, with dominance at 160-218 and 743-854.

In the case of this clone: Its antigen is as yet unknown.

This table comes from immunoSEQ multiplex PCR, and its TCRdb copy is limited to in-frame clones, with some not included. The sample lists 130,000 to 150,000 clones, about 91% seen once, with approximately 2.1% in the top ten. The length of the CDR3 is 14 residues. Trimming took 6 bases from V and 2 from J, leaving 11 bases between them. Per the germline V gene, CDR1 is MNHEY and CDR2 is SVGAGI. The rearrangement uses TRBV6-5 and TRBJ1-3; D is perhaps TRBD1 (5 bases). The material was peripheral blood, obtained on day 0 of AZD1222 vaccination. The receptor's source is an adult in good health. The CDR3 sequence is CASRLRGAGNTIYF. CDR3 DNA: TGTGCCAGCAGACTGAGGGGTGCTGGAAACACCATATATTTT.